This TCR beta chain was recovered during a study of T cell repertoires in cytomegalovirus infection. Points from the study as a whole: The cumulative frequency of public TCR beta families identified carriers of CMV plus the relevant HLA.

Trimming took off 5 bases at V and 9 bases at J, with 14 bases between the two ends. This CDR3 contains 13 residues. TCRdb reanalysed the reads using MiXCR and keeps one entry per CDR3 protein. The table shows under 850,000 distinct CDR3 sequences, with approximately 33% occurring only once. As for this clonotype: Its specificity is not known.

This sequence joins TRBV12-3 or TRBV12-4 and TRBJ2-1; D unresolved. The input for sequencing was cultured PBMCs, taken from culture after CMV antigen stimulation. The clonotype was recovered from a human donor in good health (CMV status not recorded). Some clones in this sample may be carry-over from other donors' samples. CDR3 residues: CASSLTIIGEQFF. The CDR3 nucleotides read TGTGCCAGCAGTCTTACTATAATTGGTGAGCAGTTCTTC.